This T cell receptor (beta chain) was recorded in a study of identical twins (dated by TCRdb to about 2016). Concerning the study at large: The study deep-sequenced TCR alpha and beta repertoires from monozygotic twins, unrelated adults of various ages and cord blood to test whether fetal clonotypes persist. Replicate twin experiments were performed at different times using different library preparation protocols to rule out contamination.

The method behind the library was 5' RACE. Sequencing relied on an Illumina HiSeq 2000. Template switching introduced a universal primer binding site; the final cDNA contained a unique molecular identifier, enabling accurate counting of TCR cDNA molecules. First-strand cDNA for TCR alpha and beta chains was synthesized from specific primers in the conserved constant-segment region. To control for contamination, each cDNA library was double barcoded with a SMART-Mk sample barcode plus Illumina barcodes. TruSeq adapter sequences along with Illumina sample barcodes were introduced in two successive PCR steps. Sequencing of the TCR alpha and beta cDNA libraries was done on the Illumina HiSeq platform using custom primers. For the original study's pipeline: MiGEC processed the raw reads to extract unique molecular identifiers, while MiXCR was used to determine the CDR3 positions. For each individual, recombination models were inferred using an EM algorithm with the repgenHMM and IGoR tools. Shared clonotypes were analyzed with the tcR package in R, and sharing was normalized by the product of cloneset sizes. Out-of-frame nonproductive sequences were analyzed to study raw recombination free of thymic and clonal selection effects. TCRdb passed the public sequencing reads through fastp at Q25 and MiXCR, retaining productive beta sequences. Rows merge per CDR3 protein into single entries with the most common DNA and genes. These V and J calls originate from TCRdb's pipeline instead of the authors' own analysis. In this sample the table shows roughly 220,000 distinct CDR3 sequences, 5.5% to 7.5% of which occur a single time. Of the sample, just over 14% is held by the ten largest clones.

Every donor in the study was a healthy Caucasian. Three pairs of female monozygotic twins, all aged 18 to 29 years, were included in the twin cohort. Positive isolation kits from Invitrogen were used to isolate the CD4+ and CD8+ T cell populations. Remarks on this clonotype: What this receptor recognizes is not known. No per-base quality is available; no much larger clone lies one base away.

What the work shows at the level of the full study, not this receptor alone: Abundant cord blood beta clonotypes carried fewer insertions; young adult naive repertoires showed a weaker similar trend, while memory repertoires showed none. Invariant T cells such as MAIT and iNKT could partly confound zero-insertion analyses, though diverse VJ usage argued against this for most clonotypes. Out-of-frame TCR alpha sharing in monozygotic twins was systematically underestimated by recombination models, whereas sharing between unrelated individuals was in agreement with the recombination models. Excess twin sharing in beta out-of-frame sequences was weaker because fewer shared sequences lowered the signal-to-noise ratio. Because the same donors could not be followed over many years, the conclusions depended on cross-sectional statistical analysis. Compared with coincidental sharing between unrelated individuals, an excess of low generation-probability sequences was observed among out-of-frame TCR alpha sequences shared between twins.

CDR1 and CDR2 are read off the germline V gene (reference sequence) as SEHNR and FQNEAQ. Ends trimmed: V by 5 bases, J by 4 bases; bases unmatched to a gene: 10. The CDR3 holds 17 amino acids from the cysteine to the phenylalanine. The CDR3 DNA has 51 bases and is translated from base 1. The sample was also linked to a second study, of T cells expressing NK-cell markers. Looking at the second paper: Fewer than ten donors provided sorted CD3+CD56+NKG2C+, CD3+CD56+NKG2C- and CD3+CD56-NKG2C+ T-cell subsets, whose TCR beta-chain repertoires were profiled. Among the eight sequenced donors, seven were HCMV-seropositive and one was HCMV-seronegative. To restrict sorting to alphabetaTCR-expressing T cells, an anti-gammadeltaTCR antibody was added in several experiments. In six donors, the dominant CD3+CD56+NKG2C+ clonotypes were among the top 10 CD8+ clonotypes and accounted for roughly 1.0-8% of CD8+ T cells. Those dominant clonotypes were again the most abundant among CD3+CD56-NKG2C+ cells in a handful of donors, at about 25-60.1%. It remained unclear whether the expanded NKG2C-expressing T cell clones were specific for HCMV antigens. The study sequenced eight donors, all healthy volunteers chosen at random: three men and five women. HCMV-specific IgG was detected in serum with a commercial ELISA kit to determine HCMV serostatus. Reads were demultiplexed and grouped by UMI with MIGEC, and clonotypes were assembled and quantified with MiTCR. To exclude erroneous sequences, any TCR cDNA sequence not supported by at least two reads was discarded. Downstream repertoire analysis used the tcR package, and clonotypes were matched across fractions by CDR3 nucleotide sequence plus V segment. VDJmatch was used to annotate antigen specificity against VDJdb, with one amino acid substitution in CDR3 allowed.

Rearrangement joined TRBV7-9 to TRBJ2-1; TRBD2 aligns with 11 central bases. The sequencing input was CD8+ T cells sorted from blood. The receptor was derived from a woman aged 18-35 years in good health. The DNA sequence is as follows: TGTGCCAGCAGCCCGCAGACTAGCGGGATGGCATACAATGAGCAGTTCTTC. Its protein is CASSPQTSGMAYNEQFF.